The 15 T cell receptor beta chains in this list originate from one sample, sequenced in a study of blood T cell repertoires in COVID-19. Assay used: immunoSEQ multiplex PCR; TCRdb lists only in-frame clones, some missing. The sample holds about 210,000 clones; over 70% are singletons and the top ten take less than 3.5%. Sequencing was carried out using peripheral blood. The receptors here all came from a man aged 45-60 years with active or convalescent COVID-19.

The V call is TRBV15, the J call TRBJ2-7; D is possibly TRBD2 (5 bases). The CDR3 runs 12 residues. Germline CDR1 and CDR2: LNHNV and YYDKDF (reference sequence). V lost 0 bases and J lost 6, with 6 bases in between. CDR3 nucleotides: TGTGCCACCAGCAGAGATGAGGGCGAGCAGTACTTC. Its translation is CATSRDEGEQYF.

This chain uses TRBV12-3 or TRBV12-4 with TRBJ2-3; D not certain. The CDR3 loop spans 12 amino acids. V lost 1 base and J lost 12, with 11 bases in between. CDR3 sequence reads: CASSLGRSFQYF. The DNA of the CDR3 is TGTGCCAGCAGTTTAGGCCGGAGCTTTCAGTATTTT.

The CDR3 region is CASSQAGDPEAFF. CDR3 bases: TGTGCCAGCAGCCAAGCTGGAGATCCCGAAGCTTTCTTT. The chain couples TRBV3-1 (or the pseudogene TRBV3-2) to TRBJ1-1, with no clear D. Trimming stripped 1 base from V and 8 bases from J, with 11 bases between. The CDR3 contains 13 residues. Germline-derived CDR1 and CDR2 are LGHDT and YNNKEL (reference sequence).

This clone was seen only a few times. The V and J genes are TRBV4-1 and TRBJ1-6, with 8 nucleotides matching TRBD1. The V and J ends lost 6 bases and 8 bases, in that order; junction bases with no gene match: 9. The CDR3 has 15 amino acids. Germline V gene lookup returns CDR1 MGHRA and CDR2 YSYEKL. The CDR3 DNA follows: TGCGCCAGCAGTGACACAGGGGGGGGTTATTCACCCCTCCACTTT. Protein sequence: CASSDTGGGYSPLHF.

This clone was counted between two and nine times. The genes are TRBV27 and TRBJ1-5; D may be TRBD1 (5 bases). Trimming left V 6 bases short and J 5 bases short, with 11 bases between. CDR3 size: 13 residues. CDR1 is MNHEY and CDR2 is SMNVEV in the germline V gene (reference sequence). CDR3 loop: CASSQRRDQPQHF. The CDR3 nucleotides read TGTGCCAGCAGCCAACGCAGGGATCAGCCCCAGCATTTT.

The chain employs TRBV5-5 and TRBJ1-1; D is uncertain. The V and J ends lost 1 base and 3 bases respectively, with 7 bases between them. Germline-derived CDR1 and CDR2 are SGHKS and YYEKEE (reference sequence). The CDR3 is made up of 13 amino acids. The DNA of the CDR3 is TGTGCCAGCAGCTTGTCGGGTGACACTGAAGCTTTCTTT. This translates into CASSLSGDTEAFF.

This clone has a count of ten or more. V usage is TRBV24-1 and J usage is TRBJ1-5; D remains ambiguous. Trimming removed 4 bases at V and 5 bases at J, with 11 bases between. Germline V CDR1 and CDR2: KGHDR, SFDVKD. The CDR3 covers 14 residues. The CDR3 reads CATSEYGLDQPQHF. Written as DNA, the CDR3 is TGTGCCACCAGTGAATACGGGTTGGATCAGCCCCAGCATTTT.

The chain has TRBV19 and TRBJ1-4; D is unclear. Deletions cut 8 bases from V and 7 bases from J, with 5 bases between. CDR3 length: 10 residues. From germline, CDR1 is LNHDA and CDR2 SQIVND (reference sequence). The DNA for the CDR3 is TGTGCCAGTCGAGGTGAAAAACTGTTTTTT. Translated, it gives CASRGEKLFF.

The gene calls are TRBV7-9 and TRBJ1-3, with D unclear. V gave up 5 bases and J gave up 2 bases, with 13 bases separating them. The CDR3 length is 15 residues. Germline V gene sequence: CDR1 SEHNR, CDR2 FQNEAQ (reference sequence). The CDR3 sequence: CASSPTPVAGNTIYF. DNA for the CDR3: TGTGCCAGCAGCCCTACCCCCGTGGCTGGAAACACCATATATTTT.

The chain employs TRBV11-3 and TRBJ1-1, with a possible D match to TRBD1 (6 bases). Deletions cut 8 bases from V and 3 bases from J, with 10 bases between. The CDR3 is 12 amino acids. Germline V lookup: CDR1 SGHNT, CDR2 YENEEA. For the CDR3, the DNA is TGTGCCAGCTCCCCAGGGGACACTGAAGCTTTCTTT. Translated, it gives CASSPGDTEAFF.

V gene TRBV6-6 combines with J gene TRBJ2-7; 10 bases are shared with TRBD1. The J segment lost 7 bases and the V segment lost 2 bases, leaving 8 bases of the junction unmatched. Germline assignment: CDR1 MNHNY and CDR2 SVGAGI (reference sequence). The CDR3 has 15 amino acids. Written as DNA, the CDR3 is TGTGCCAGCAGTTACGCCGGGACAGGGGTAAAAGAGCAGTACTTC. Translation: CASSYAGTGVKEQYF.

The gene calls are TRBV30 and TRBJ1-2, with TRBD1 matching 7 bases. V lost 4 bases to trimming and J lost 2 bases; unmatched junction nucleotides: 7. The germline CDR1 and CDR2 sequences are GTSNPN and SVGIG (reference sequence). CDR3 size: 14 residues. This chain's CDR3 is CAWKGDSRNYGYTF. The CDR3 nucleotides are TGTGCCTGGAAGGGGGACAGCAGAAACTATGGCTACACCTTC.

The chain links TRBV5-1 to TRBJ2-7, with no clear D. This CDR3 is 14 amino acids long. V lost 1 base, J lost 3 bases, and 11 bases lay in between. Germline CDR1 reads SGHRS; CDR2 reads YFSETQ. The DNA for the CDR3 is TGCGCCAGCAGCTTGCGGTCTCCCAACTACGAGCAGTACTTC. This gives the protein CASSLRSPNYEQYF.

The chain recombines TRBV6-2 or TRBV6-3 with TRBJ2-1, with 8 bases that match TRBD2. CDR3 size: 15 residues. Germline assignment: CDR1 MNHEY and CDR2 SVGEGT. Germline trimming cut 5 bases from V and 3 bases from J; bases unmatched to any gene: 6. Here the CDR3 reads CASSDLAGLYNEQFF. CDR3 nucleotides: TGTGCCAGCAGTGACTTAGCGGGACTCTACAATGAGCAGTTCTTC.

This clone was counted a few times. The CDR3 region has the DNA TGCGCCAGCAGCCAAGAGGGGACAGGGATGTTCTTC. Protein: CASSQEGTGMFF. The chain joins TRBV4-1 to TRBJ2-1; 9 bases line up with TRBD1. V shed 0 bases, J shed 15 bases, and the junction held 3 bases outside the gene matches. Per the germline V gene, CDR1 is MGHRA and CDR2 is YSYEKL. This CDR3 spans 12 amino acids.